What follows is one T cell receptor beta chain and its context. The identical CDR3 is also encoded by other nucleotide sequences in the sample. As originally analysed: Reference gene primer amplification gave estimated nucleated cell counts. Libraries were prepared by immunoSEQ multiplex PCR; TCRdb keeps only in-frame clonotypes and omits some of them. V and J calls plus clone size are reproduced from that table; the DNA served to infer D and trimming. This sample yields about 240,000 clones, of which 87% are seen a single time; roughly 7.8% belongs to the top ten. Looked up from germline, CDR1 is LNHDA and CDR2 is SQIVND (reference sequence). The junction had 6 bases not matched to a gene; V was cut back by 8 bases and J by 2 bases. The CDR3 is 14 amino acids. This specimen comes from a study of blood T cell repertoires in COVID-19. Study-wide background: Donors in the United States, Italy and Spain gave samples during acute or convalescent COVID-19. The analysed material was cDNA or gDNA that came from T cells, B-cell-depleted T cells, or PBMCs.

This receptor was taken from a man between 60 and 75 years old who had recovered from COVID-19. V gene TRBV19 combines with J gene TRBJ1-2; 9 nucleotides agree with TRBD1. Input material: peripheral blood. CDR3 coding DNA: TGTGCCAGTTCCCCGGGACAGGGAAACTATGGCTACACCTTC. The encoded protein is CASSPGQGNYGYTF.